These T cell receptor beta chains were read from a single sample in a study of blood T cell repertoires in COVID-19. Assay: immunoSEQ multiplex PCR; the TCRdb copy retains only in-frame clones and omits some. The repertoire includes about 330,000 clones, roughly 90% of them detected once, and 4% sits in the top ten. Sequenced material: peripheral blood. The receptor source for this set is a woman between 45 and 60 years old with active or convalescent COVID-19. The CDR3 runs from the conserved cysteine through the conserved F or W. The D gene is left open where the match is weak. For some rows the clone size is stated as once, few or many, or as a class when expanded; others skip it.

CASSLGRGGEGYTF	TGTGCCAGCAGCTTAGGGCGAGGGGGAGAAGGCTACACCTTC	TRBJ1-2	TRBV7-9	few	.
CAINVGQGPAFF	TGTGCCATCAACGTCGGACAGGGGCCAGCTTTCTTT	TRBJ1-1	TRBV10-3	.	TRBD1
CASSPPGARETQYF	TGTGCCAGCTCACCACCGGGAGCCCGAGAGACCCAGTACTTC	TRBJ2-5	TRBV18	.	.
CASSQDRAGPPRYF	TGCGCCAGCAGCCAAGATCGCGCGGGGCCACCGCGGTACTTC	TRBJ2-7	TRBV4-3	.	.
CASSQDLSRVFNIQYF	TGCGCCAGCAGCCAAGATCTTTCCAGGGTCTTTAACATTCAGTACTTC	TRBJ2-4	TRBV4-3	.	.
CASSLSGTGWQETQYF	TGTGCCAGCAGCTTAAGTGGTACGGGTTGGCAGGAGACCCAGTACTTC	TRBJ2-5	TRBV7-3	.	.
CASSVGLATYNEKFF	TGTGCCAGCAGCGTGGGACTAGCAACCTACAATGAGAAGTTCTTC	TRBJ2-1	TRBV7-3	.	TRBD2
CASSFALAGGSYEQYF	TGCGCCAGCAGCTTCGCACTAGCGGGAGGATCCTACGAGCAGTACTTC	TRBJ2-7	TRBV5-1	.	TRBD2
CASSSRYQETQYF	TGTGCCAGCAGTTCCCGGTACCAAGAGACCCAGTACTTC	TRBJ2-5	TRBV6-2/TRBV6-3	.	.
CASHPGTGGLAEAFF	TGTGCCAGCCATCCCGGAACAGGGGGGTTGGCTGAAGCTTTCTTT	TRBJ1-1	TRBV7-3	.	TRBD1
CASTADYGYTF	TGTGCCAGCACCGCAGATTATGGCTACACCTTC	TRBJ1-2	TRBV28	.	.
CASSYDPGKTVTDTQYF	TGTGCCAGCAGTTACGACCCAGGGAAAACGGTTACAGATACGCAGTATTTT	TRBJ2-3	TRBV6-2/TRBV6-3	.	.
CASSQGTPNSPLHF	TGTGCCAGCAGCCAAGGGACACCCAATTCACCCCTCCACTTT	TRBJ1-6	TRBV3-1/TRBV3-2	once	.
CAISLGPPGINSPLHF	TGTGCCATCAGCCTGGGTCCTCCGGGAATCAATTCACCCCTCCACTTT	TRBJ1-6	TRBV10-3	.	.
CSASIRGNSNQPQHF	TGCAGTGCTAGTATAAGGGGCAATAGCAATCAGCCCCAGCATTTT	TRBJ1-5	TRBV20-1	.	.
CASSLRTGEETQYF	TGTGCCAGCAGTTTACGGACAGGGGAAGAGACCCAGTACTTC	TRBJ2-5	TRBV27	.	TRBD1
CASGFQGVAGNTIYF	TGTGCTAGTGGCTTCCAGGGGGTGGCTGGAAACACCATATATTTT	TRBJ1-3	TRBV12-5	.	TRBD1
CASSLAGAGGSYEQYF	TGTGCCAGCAGCTTAGCCGGAGCGGGGGGCTCCTACGAGCAGTACTTC	TRBJ2-7	TRBV11-1	.	TRBD2
CASSDSIWQMRPFYGYTF	TGTGCCAGCAGTGACTCGATCTGGCAGATGAGGCCCTTTTATGGCTACACCTTC	TRBJ1-2	TRBV6-4	once	.
CASSTGTGGTEAFF	TGTGCCAGCAGTACCGGGACAGGAGGGACTGAAGCTTTCTTT	TRBJ1-1	TRBV7-3	.	TRBD1
CASSLRQGEQFF	TGTGCCAGCTCACTAAGGCAGGGTGAGCAGTTCTTC	TRBJ2-1	TRBV18	few	.
CASNRGGMNTEAFF	TGTGCCAGCAATAGAGGGGGAATGAACACTGAAGCTTTCTTT	TRBJ1-1	TRBV7-9	.	.
CASTERLERRSGQTNEKLFF	TGTGCTAGCACCGAACGCTTAGAGAGGAGATCGGGTCAGACTAATGAAAAACTGTTTTTT	TRBJ1-4	TRBV7-7	.	.
CASSRRGSSYEQYF	TGTGCCAGCAGCCGGAGGGGCAGTTCCTACGAGCAGTACTTC	TRBJ2-7	TRBV28	once	.
CASRMTGGGEQYF	TGTGCCAGCAGAATGACAGGGGGTGGGGAGCAGTACTTC	TRBJ2-7	TRBV27	.	TRBD1
CASTLSRGTEAFF	TGTGCCAGCACTTTGAGCCGTGGTACTGAAGCTTTCTTT	TRBJ1-1	TRBV7-8	.	.
CASSSPTENYGYTF	TGTGCCAGCAGTTCCCCAACTGAAAACTATGGCTACACCTTC	TRBJ1-2	TRBV6-6	.	.
CASSIHRGRTDTQYF	TGTGCCAGTAGTATCCACAGGGGGCGCACAGATACGCAGTATTTT	TRBJ2-3	TRBV19	.	TRBD1
CASRKGAFTDEQYF	TGTGCCAGCAGAAAGGGGGCATTCACTGACGAGCAGTACTTC	TRBJ2-7	TRBV2	.	TRBD1
CASSPRGSYEQYF	TGTGCCAGCAGTCCCCGAGGCTCCTACGAGCAGTACTTC	TRBJ2-7	TRBV27	.	.
CASSLRTGGLNTEAFF	TGTGCCAGCAGCCTAAGGACAGGGGGCCTCAACACTGAAGCTTTCTTT	TRBJ1-1	TRBV7-2	.	TRBD1
CASSEVGRSYNEQFF	TGTGCCAGCAGTGAAGTTGGGAGGTCCTACAATGAGCAGTTCTTC	TRBJ2-1	TRBV2	.	.
CATSASSGRAETQYF	TGTGCCACCAGTGCCTCTAGCGGGAGGGCCGAGACCCAGTACTTC	TRBJ2-5	TRBV24-1	.	TRBD2
CASSSGEGLAFTYEQYF	TGTGCCAGCAGCTCGGGGGAGGGACTAGCTTTCACCTACGAGCAGTACTTC	TRBJ2-7	TRBV7-9	few	TRBD2
CASSSTGYGNTIYF	TGTGCCAGCAGCTCAACAGGGTACGGAAACACCATATATTTT	TRBJ1-3	TRBV7-2	once	.
CASSGTGEASPNEKLFF	TGTGCCAGCTCAGGGACAGGCGAAGCTTCTCCTAATGAAAAACTGTTTTTT	TRBJ1-4	TRBV28	few	TRBD1
CASSATGGYGNTIYF	TGTGCCAGCAGCGCCACAGGGGGCTATGGAAACACCATATATTTT	TRBJ1-3	TRBV7-9	.	TRBD1
CASSQDSGNTIYF	TGTGCCAGCAGCCAAGACAGTGGAAACACCATATATTTT	TRBJ1-3	TRBV3-1/TRBV3-2	.	.
CASSLGPGEKLFF	TGTGCCAGCAGCTTGGGCCCGGGTGAAAAACTGTTTTTT	TRBJ1-4	TRBV5-5	.	.
CASSPGQNTGELFF	TGTGCCAGCAGCCCGGGACAGAACACCGGGGAGCTGTTTTTT	TRBJ2-2	TRBV5-4	.	.
CASSYSSGQGVEAFF	TGTGCCAGCAGTTACTCGTCCGGACAGGGTGTCGAAGCTTTCTTT	TRBJ1-1	TRBV6-5	.	TRBD1
CASSFYKGNNSPLHF	TGTGCCAGCAGTTTTTACAAGGGGAATAATTCACCCCTCCACTTT	TRBJ1-6	TRBV27	.	.
CASSISGRSNEQYF	TGTGCCAGTAGTATTAGCGGGAGATCCAACGAGCAGTACTTC	TRBJ2-7	TRBV19	.	TRBD2
CASSLTSNRGQGGYTF	TGTGCCAGCAGTTTGACATCCAACAGGGGGCAGGGCGGCTACACCTTC	TRBJ1-2	TRBV27	.	TRBD1
CASSREGSGNYEQYF	TGTGCCAGCAGCCGAGAGGGTAGCGGGAACTACGAGCAGTACTTC	TRBJ2-7	TRBV2	.	TRBD2
CASSQGRQGYNYGYTF	TGTGCCAGCAGCCAAGGGCGGCAGGGTTACAACTATGGCTACACCTTC	TRBJ1-2	TRBV14	.	.
CASRGLAGGTTDTQYF	TGTGCCAGCAGGGGACTAGCGGGAGGTACCACAGATACGCAGTATTTT	TRBJ2-3	TRBV27	.	TRBD2
CASSLAGISMAFF	TGTGCCAGCAGTTTGGCGGGGATTAGTATGGCTTTCTTT	TRBJ1-1	TRBV12-3/TRBV12-4	.	.
CAWSSLPRGLSEAFF	TGTGCCTGGAGTTCTCTTCCGCGGGGGTTGTCTGAAGCTTTCTTT	TRBJ1-1	TRBV30	.	.